Included here is one T cell receptor beta chain sequence, with context. This specimen comes from a study of blood T cell repertoires in COVID-19. The overall study: Researchers got acute and convalescent COVID-19 samples from the United States, Italy and Spain. From T cells, B-cell-depleted T cells, or PBMCs came the material, which was cDNA or gDNA.

Germline V gene sequence: CDR1 SGHNT, CDR2 YYREEE (reference sequence). V was clipped by 0 bases and J by 3 bases, with 10 bases between them. The CDR3 length is 14 residues. Per the original methods: From reference gene primer amplification, estimates of nucleated cell counts were derived. Method: immunoSEQ multiplex PCR; TCRdb's copy keeps in-frame clones and lacks some. V and J calls and clone size follow that table, whereas D and trimming were derived from the DNA. The sample shows about 52,000 clones, 80% to 95% of them seen only once. The sample taken for sequencing was peripheral blood. This receptor was taken from a man aged 50 or older with active COVID-19. V is TRBV5-4 and J is TRBJ2-7; D not resolved. CDR3 residues: CASSLGGTLYEQYF. The CDR3 DNA follows: TGTGCCAGCAGCTTGGGCGGAACCCTCTACGAGCAGTACTTC. Complete variable domain (other parts from reference TRBV5-4 and TRBJ2-7): ETGVTQSPTHLIKTRGQQVTLRCSSQSGHNTVSWYQQALGQGPQFIFQYYREEENGRGNFPPRFSGLQFPNYSSELNVNALELDDSALYLCASSLGGTLYEQYFGPGTRLTVT.